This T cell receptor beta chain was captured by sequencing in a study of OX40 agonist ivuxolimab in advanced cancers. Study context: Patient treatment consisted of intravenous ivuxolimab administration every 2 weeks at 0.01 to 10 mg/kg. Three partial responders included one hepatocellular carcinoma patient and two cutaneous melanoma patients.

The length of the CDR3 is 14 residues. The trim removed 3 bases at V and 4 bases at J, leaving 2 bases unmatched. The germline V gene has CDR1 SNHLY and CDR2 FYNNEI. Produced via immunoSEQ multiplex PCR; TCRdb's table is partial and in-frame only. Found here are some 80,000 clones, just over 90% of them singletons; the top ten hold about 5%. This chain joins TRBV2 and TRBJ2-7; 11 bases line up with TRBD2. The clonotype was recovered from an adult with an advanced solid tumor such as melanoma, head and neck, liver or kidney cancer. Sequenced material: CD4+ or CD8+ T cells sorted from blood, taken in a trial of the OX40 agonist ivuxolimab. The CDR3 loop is CASSDWTSGYEQYF. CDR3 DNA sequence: TGTGCCAGCAGTGATTGGACTAGCGGGTACGAGCAGTACTTC.